The sequence of this T cell receptor beta chain was determined in a study of shared T cell receptors in the human thymus. Repertoires were generated with immunoSEQ multiplex PCR, while TCRdb's copy carries only in-frame clones and drops some. The sample has roughly 550,000 clones; around three quarters are singletons. Separately, the same data were catalogued under a study of human thymus T cells. Per that paper: Thymic samples were excised during corrective heart operations. An apparent bias in V and J gene usage was seen in thymic and blood repertoires. Unrelated people showed highly overlapping thymic repertoires, related research reported.

The clonotype comes from a boy younger than two with a congenital heart defect. Sample: thymocytes.

The CDR3 spells CASTFREASFYEQYF. DNA for the CDR3: TGTGCCAGCACTTTTCGGGAGGCTTCATTCTACGAGCAGTACTTC. J is TRBJ2-7 and V is TRBV2; 7 bases map to TRBD2. Germline CDR1 SNHLY, CDR2 FYNNEI. V lost 7 bases to trimming and J lost 3 bases; unmatched junction nucleotides: 12. This CDR3 has 15 amino acids.